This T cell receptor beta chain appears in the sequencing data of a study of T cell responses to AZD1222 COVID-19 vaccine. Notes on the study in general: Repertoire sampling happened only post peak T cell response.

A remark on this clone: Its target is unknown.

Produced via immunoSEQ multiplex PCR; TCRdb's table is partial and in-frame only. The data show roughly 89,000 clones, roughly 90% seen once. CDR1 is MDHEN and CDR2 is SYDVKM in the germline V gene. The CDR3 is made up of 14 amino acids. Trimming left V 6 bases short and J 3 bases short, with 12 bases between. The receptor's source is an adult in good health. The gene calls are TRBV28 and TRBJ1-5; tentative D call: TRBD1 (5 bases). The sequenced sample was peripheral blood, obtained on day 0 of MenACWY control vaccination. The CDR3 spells CASSRRDYNQPQHF. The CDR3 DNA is TGTGCCAGCAGCCGCCGGGACTACAATCAGCCCCAGCATTTT.